This passage covers 12 T cell receptor beta chains from one sample sequenced in a study of response to subunit inactivated influenza vaccine. TCRdb passed the RT-PCR reads through MiXCR, listing each CDR3 protein once. The sample lists around 490,000 distinct CDR3 sequences; approximately 7.6% were seen once. The source was PBMCs from blood, collected less than 30 months after vaccination. These receptors all stem from a man between 50 and 69 years old who received an inactivated influenza vaccine.

The genes are TRBV20-1 and TRBJ2-7; 14 bases align to TRBD2. J was trimmed by 7 bases and V by 5 bases; bases with no gene match: 10. From germline, CDR1 is DFQATT and CDR2 SNEGSKA (reference sequence). The CDR3 extends over 15 amino acids. CDR3 bases: TGCAGTGCTCAAGGGACTAGCGGGAGTTTAGGGGAGCAGTACTTC. Its protein is CSAQGTSGSLGEQYF.

This clonotype was observed a handful of times. The chain employs TRBV12-3 or TRBV12-4 and TRBJ2-2; no definite D call. This CDR3 is built from 15 residues. The germline V and J ends were trimmed by 5 bases and 2 bases, with 12 bases remaining between them. In DNA form, the CDR3 reads TGTGCCAGCAGTACGCGCGCACGTAACACCGGGGAGCTGTTTTTT. Translation gives CASSTRARNTGELFF.

This clonotype occurred a few times. V usage is TRBV7-3 and J usage is TRBJ2-4; D is uncertain. V shed 0 bases and J shed 0 bases, with 18 bases lying between them. The CDR3 is 19 residues long. Germline V gene lookup returns CDR1 SGHTA and CDR2 FQGTGA. In DNA form, the CDR3 reads TGTGCCAGCAGCTTAACGTCACGACTTACGAATTTAGCCAAAAACATTCAGTACTTC. Translation gives CASSLTSRLTNLAKNIQYF. Filled out from reference TRBV7-3 and TRBJ2-4, the complete variable domain reads GAGVSQTPSNKVTEKGKYVELRCDPISGHTALYWYRQSLGQGPEFLIYFQGTGAADDSGLPNDRFFAVRPEGSVSTLKIQRTERGDSAVYLCASSLTSRLTNLAKNIQYFGAGTRLSVL.

A few counts support this clonotype. The rearrangement uses TRBV7-9 and TRBJ2-7; D uncertain. CDR1 and CDR2 (germline): SEHNR, FQNEAQ (reference sequence). Trimming left V 0 bases short and J 0 bases short, with 6 bases between. The CDR3 contains 14 residues. Here the CDR3 reads CASSLARSSYEQYF. The CDR3 coding sequence is TGTGCCAGCAGCTTAGCCAGGAGCTCCTACGAGCAGTACTTC.

This clonotype has only a few counts. The chain is built from TRBV5-5 and TRBJ1-1, with a tentative D call TRBD1 (6 bases). The germline gives CDR1 SGHKS, CDR2 YYEKEE (reference sequence). V gave up 2 bases and J gave up 7 bases, with 15 bases separating them. CDR3 size: 14 residues. CDR3 sequence reads: CASSFPGAQSEAFF. The CDR3 DNA reads as TGTGCCAGCAGCTTTCCGGGGGCGCAGAGTGAAGCTTTCTTT.

This clonotype was seen only a few times. The chain combines TRBV29-1 with TRBJ2-5; tentative D call: TRBD2 (6 bases). This CDR3 is built from 14 residues. Per germline, CDR1 SQVTM and CDR2 ANQGSEA. Deletions cut 7 bases from V and 4 bases from J, with 19 bases between. The CDR3 DNA sequence: TGCAGCGCCTTGACAGCGGGCCGGCTAGAGACCCAGTACTTC. Translation: CSALTAGRLETQYF.

This clonotype was observed at least ten times. The gene calls are TRBV11-2 and TRBJ2-7; D is ambiguous. The CDR3 consists of 17 residues. The V and J ends lost 4 bases and 4 bases respectively, with 23 bases between them. Germline lookup yields CDR1 SGHAT and CDR2 FQNNGV. The CDR3: CASSSGPGFGLRYEQYF. CDR3 DNA: TGTGCCAGCAGCTCTGGTCCCGGATTCGGATTGCGTTACGAGCAGTACTTC.

The genes are TRBV27 and TRBJ2-2, with 10 bases aligning to TRBD2. CDR1 and CDR2 from the germline V gene are MNHEY and SMNVEV (reference sequence). CDR3 size: 17 residues. J was trimmed by 5 bases and V by 6 bases; bases with no gene match: 12. The CDR3 nucleotides read TGTGCCAGCAGACGGCACAAGACTAGCGGGTTTACCGGGGAGCTGTTTTTT. It codes for CASRRHKTSGFTGELFF.

The chain joins TRBV7-9 to TRBJ2-5; D unresolved. CDR1 is SEHNR, CDR2 FQNEAQ, per germline (reference sequence). This CDR3 has 13 residues. V lost 8 bases, J lost 5 bases, and 15 bases lay in between. The CDR3 region has the DNA TGTGCCAGCGACCTCCGACAAGGGGAGACCCAGTACTTC. Its protein is CASDLRQGETQYF.

The rearrangement joins TRBV6-2 or TRBV6-3 to TRBJ2-2; 8 bases fit TRBD1. The CDR3 loop spans 14 amino acids. Germline CDR1 MNHEY, CDR2 SVGEGT. V shed 7 bases, J shed 6 bases, and the junction held 7 bases outside the gene matches. CDR3 amino acids: CASTSQGVPGELFF. As DNA, the CDR3 is TGTGCCAGCACTTCACAGGGGGTCCCCGGGGAGCTGTTTTTT.

This clonotype was recorded many times. The chain employs TRBV29-1 and TRBJ2-3, with TRBD2 matching over 7 bases. Trimming cost V 6 bases and J 2 bases; bases outside gene matches: 11. This CDR3 comprises 15 residues. Germline loops: CDR1 SQVTM, CDR2 ANQGSEA. The CDR3 loop is CSVQRLAEHTDTQYF. The CDR3, as DNA: TGCAGCGTGCAAAGGCTAGCGGAACACACAGATACGCAGTATTTT.

This clonotype has a handful of counts. J is TRBJ2-1 and V is TRBV6-2 or TRBV6-3; D gene uncertain. This CDR3 region has 12 residues. V was clipped by 2 bases and J by 7 bases, with 6 bases between them. In germline, CDR1 is MNHEY, CDR2 SVGEGT. Written as DNA, the CDR3 is TGTGCCAGCAGTTACACCCGGAATGAGCAGTTCTTC. Translating it yields CASSYTRNEQFF.